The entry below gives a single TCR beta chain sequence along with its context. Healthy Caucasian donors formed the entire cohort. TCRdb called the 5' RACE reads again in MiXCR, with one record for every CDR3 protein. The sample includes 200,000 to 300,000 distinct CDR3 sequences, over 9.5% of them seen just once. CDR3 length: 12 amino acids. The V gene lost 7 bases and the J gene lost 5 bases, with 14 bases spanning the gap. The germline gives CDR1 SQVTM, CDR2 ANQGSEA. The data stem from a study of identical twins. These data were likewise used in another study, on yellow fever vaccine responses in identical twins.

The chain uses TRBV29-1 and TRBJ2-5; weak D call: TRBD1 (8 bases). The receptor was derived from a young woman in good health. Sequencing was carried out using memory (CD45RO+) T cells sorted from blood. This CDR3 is CSADRGGETQYF. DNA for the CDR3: TGCAGCGCTGACAGGGGAGGGGAGACCCAGTACTTC.